What follows are 5 T cell receptor beta chains derived from one specimen sequenced in a study of T cells in Graves' hyperthyroidism and ophthalmopathy. Regions amplified from RNA transcripts were the TCR beta CDR3 regions. A first-round RT-PCR of the TCR CDR3 used the HTBI primer set. A single record per CDR3 protein comes from TCRdb applying MiXCR to the multiplex PCR reads. There are about 350,000 distinct CDR3 sequences in the sample; over 15% occur only once, and about 14% lies in the top ten. The source material was blood. The source of these receptors is a woman between 35 and 50 years old with Graves' ophthalmopathy.

This clonotype was counted ten times or more. The chain combines TRBV28 with TRBJ2-2, with 12 bases aligning to TRBD2. CDR3 size: 16 residues. Germline CDR1 reads MDHEN; CDR2 reads SYDVKM. J lost 0 bases, V lost 7 bases, and 3 bases had no gene match. For the CDR3, the DNA is TGTGCCAGCATGCCTAGCGGGAGGGCGAACACCGGGGAGCTGTTTTTT. Amino acids: CASMPSGRANTGELFF. Full variable domain (outside the CDR3, taken from reference TRBV28 and TRBJ2-2): DVKVTQSSRYLVKRTGEKVFLECVQDMDHENMFWYRQDPGLGLRLIYFSYDVKMKEKGDIPEGYSVSREKKERFSLILESASTNQTSMYLCASMPSGRANTGELFFGEGSRLTVL.

Ten or more counts support this clonotype. V is TRBV28 and J is TRBJ2-5, with TRBD2 matching over 9 bases. Unmatched junction bases numbered 9, after V lost 5 bases and J lost 2 bases. The CDR3 covers 16 residues. Germline values: CDR1 MDHEN, CDR2 SYDVKM. The CDR3 nucleotides are TGTGCCAGCAGTCCGCCGGTGGCGGGAGGGCAAGAGACCCAGTACTTC. Amino acid sequence: CASSPPVAGGQETQYF.

J is TRBJ1-1 and V is TRBV30; the D gene is possibly TRBD1 (5 bases). The CDR3 runs 15 residues. The germline gives CDR1 GTSNPN, CDR2 SVGIG (reference sequence). The V end lost 7 bases, the J end lost 2 bases, and 20 bases lay between the germline ends. The DNA of the CDR3 is TGTGCCTCATCCCCCGGGCAGGGCTATAACACTGAAGCTTTCTTT. It encodes CASSPGQGYNTEAFF.

Many counts were recorded for this clonotype. The rearrangement uses TRBV12-3 or TRBV12-4 and TRBJ2-7; 8 nucleotides agree with TRBD1. This CDR3 is 14 amino acids long. V shed 7 bases, J shed 1 base, and the junction held 6 bases outside the gene matches. The CDR3 coding sequence is TGTGCCAGCAAACTGGGACAGGATTCCTACGAGCAGTACTTC. It translates to CASKLGQDSYEQYF.

There are many counts of this clonotype. The chain combines TRBV30 with TRBJ2-7; unclear D gene. The CDR3 contains 13 residues. With 5 bases removed from V and 0 bases from J, the gap between germline ends came to 11 bases. Germline-derived CDR1 and CDR2 are GTSNPN and SVGIG (reference sequence). The CDR3 sequence is CAWDPGSSYEQYF. In DNA form, the CDR3 reads TGTGCCTGGGACCCCGGGTCCTCCTACGAGCAGTACTTC. Supplemented by reference TRBV30 and TRBJ2-7, the full variable domain reads SQTIHQWPATLVQPVGSPLSLECTVEGTSNPNLYWYRQAAGRGLQLLFYSVGIGQISSEVPQNLSASRPQDRQFILSSKKLLLSDSGFYLCAWDPGSSYEQYFGPGTRLTVT.